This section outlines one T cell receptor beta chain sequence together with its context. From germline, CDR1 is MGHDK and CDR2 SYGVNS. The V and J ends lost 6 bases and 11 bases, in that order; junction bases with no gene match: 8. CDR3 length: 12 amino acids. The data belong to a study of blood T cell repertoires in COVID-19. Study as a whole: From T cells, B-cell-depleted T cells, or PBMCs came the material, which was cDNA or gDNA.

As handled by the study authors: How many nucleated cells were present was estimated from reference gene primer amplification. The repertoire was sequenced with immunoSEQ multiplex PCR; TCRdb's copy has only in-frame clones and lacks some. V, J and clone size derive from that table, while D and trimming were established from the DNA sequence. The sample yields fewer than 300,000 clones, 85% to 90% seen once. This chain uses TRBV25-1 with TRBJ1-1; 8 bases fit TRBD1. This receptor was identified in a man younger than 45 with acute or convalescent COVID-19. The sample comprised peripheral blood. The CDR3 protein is CASSYQGAGAFF. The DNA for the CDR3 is TGTGCCAGCAGCTATCAGGGGGCAGGGGCTTTCTTT.